Listed below are T cell receptor beta chains from one sample, sequenced in a study of T cells in Graves' hyperthyroidism and ophthalmopathy. A single record per CDR3 protein comes from TCRdb applying MiXCR to the multiplex PCR reads. The sample shows 500,000 to 650,000 distinct CDR3 sequences, 17% of them seen only once. Input material: blood. The receptor set was obtained from a woman younger than 35 with Graves' ophthalmopathy. Both conserved end residues are part of each CDR3. The D gene is left open where the match is weak. Clone size is shown for a subset of rows, as once, few, many or a class of expanded clone.

abundance	v_gene	d_gene	j_gene	CDR3aa	CDR3nt
-	TRBV7-9	-	TRBJ1-6	CASSLRPGGDSPLHF	TGTGCCAGCAGCTTACGACCCGGCGGGGATTCACCCCTCCACTTT
many	TRBV20-1	-	TRBJ1-1	CSAPDLNTEAFF	TGCAGTGCTCCAGACTTGAACACTGAAGCTTTCTTT
many	TRBV6-6	-	TRBJ1-2	CASSYDRSGSGYTF	TGTGCCAGCAGTTACGACAGATCAGGGAGTGGCTACACCTTC
many	TRBV5-1	-	TRBJ1-2	CASSLEGRQGGYTF	TGCGCCAGCAGCTTGGAAGGGCGGCAGGGGGGCTACACCTTC
many	TRBV5-1	-	TRBJ1-1	CASSLSPGAQNTEAFF	TGCGCCAGCAGCTTAAGCCCAGGGGCCCAGAACACTGAAGCTTTCTTT
-	TRBV20-1	-	TRBJ2-7	CSALWVYEQYF	TGCAGTGCACTATGGGTTTACGAGCAGTACTTC
-	TRBV11-2	TRBD1	TRBJ1-2	CASSLANYRGTNYGYTF	TGTGCCAGCAGCTTGGCGAACTACAGGGGAACGAACTATGGCTACACCTTC
few	TRBV28	-	TRBJ2-7	CASTDRTSYEQYF	TGTGCCAGCACCGACAGGACCTCCTACGAGCAGTACTTC
-	TRBV6-1	TRBD1	TRBJ2-7	CASGQGRSYEQYF	TGTGCCAGTGGACAGGGCCGCTCCTACGAGCAGTACTTC
-	TRBV4-3	TRBD2	TRBJ2-1	CASSRSGTSGSNEQFF	TGCGCCAGCAGCCGCTCCGGGACTAGCGGGTCCAATGAGCAGTTCTTC
-	TRBV9	TRBD1	TRBJ1-6	CASSVGDRGFYNSPLHF	TGTGCCAGCAGCGTAGGAGACAGGGGATTCTATAATTCACCCCTCCACTTT
many	TRBV11-2	-	TRBJ1-1	CASRDPHNYTEAFF	TGTGCCAGCAGAGATCCACACAACTACACTGAAGCTTTCTTT
few	TRBV18	TRBD1	TRBJ1-3	CASSPMTGISGNTIYF	TGTGCCAGCTCACCGATGACAGGGATCTCTGGAAACACCATATATTTT
many	TRBV11-1	-	TRBJ2-1	CASSLGGRLNNEQFF	TGTGCCAGCAGCTTAGGCGGCAGACTGAACAATGAGCAGTTCTTC
many	TRBV10-3	TRBD1	TRBJ1-2	CAIRNWDRGGYTF	TGTGCCATCAGGAATTGGGACAGGGGGGGCTACACCTTC
many	TRBV29-1	-	TRBJ2-1	CSVLTVDNEQFF	TGCAGCGTCTTAACAGTAGACAATGAGCAGTTCTTC
-	TRBV11-2	TRBD1	TRBJ2-5	CASSNQPGQGVGRETQYF	TGTGCCAGCAGCAACCAACCGGGACAGGGTGTGGGCCGGGAGACCCAGTACTTC
-	TRBV19	-	TRBJ1-2	CASSPLGADGYTF	TGTGCCAGTAGTCCCTTGGGCGCAGATGGCTACACCTTC
-	TRBV20-1	-	TRBJ2-1	CSSAGNPSISSYNEQFF	TGCAGCTCGGCGGGGAACCCATCGATAAGCTCCTACAATGAGCAGTTCTTC
many	TRBV7-2	TRBD1	TRBJ1-2	CASSSLSGGAYGYTF	TGTGCCAGCAGCTCCCTATCAGGGGGCGCCTATGGCTACACCTTC
many	TRBV25-1	-	TRBJ2-5	CASTQGYPQETQYF	TGTGCCAGCACTCAGGGGTATCCCCAAGAGACCCAGTACTTC
-	TRBV6-1	-	TRBJ1-4	CATAGGENEKLFF	TGTGCCACCGCGGGAGGGGAAAATGAAAAACTGTTTTTT
few	TRBV20-1	-	TRBJ2-5	CSASGVGEYQETQYF	TGCAGTGCTAGCGGTGTTGGGGAGTACCAAGAGACCCAGTACTTC
-	TRBV9	-	TRBJ1-2	CASSVEVGGVDGYTF	TGTGCCAGCAGCGTAGAAGTCGGCGGGGTAGACGGCTACACCTTC
few	TRBV24-1	-	TRBJ1-5	CATSDLNNQPQHF	TGTGCCACCAGTGATTTGAACAATCAGCCCCAGCATTTT
many	TRBV24-1	TRBD1	TRBJ2-3	CATSLPAETGGTYTQYF	TGTGCCACCAGCCTACCCGCCGAGACAGGGGGAACATATACGCAGTATTTT
-	TRBV4-3	-	TRBJ2-2	CASSQDRAGEYTGELFF	TGCGCCAGCAGCCAAGATAGAGCGGGCGAGTACACCGGGGAGCTGTTTTTT
-	TRBV19	-	TRBJ2-1	CASSRVSYNEQFF	TGTGCCAGTAGTCGGGTCTCCTACAATGAGCAGTTCTTC
many	TRBV28	-	TRBJ1-5	CASESYSNQPQHF	TGTGCCAGCGAGTCCTATAGCAATCAGCCCCAGCATTTT
-	TRBV7-3	-	TRBJ1-5	CASSLKFGNQPQHF	TGTGCCAGCAGCTTAAAATTCGGCAATCAGCCCCAGCATTTT
few	TRBV7-9	-	TRBJ1-4	CASSHRHRQGRAEKLFF	TGTGCCAGCAGCCACCGACATCGGCAGGGTAGAGCTGAAAAACTGTTTTTT
few	TRBV20-1	-	TRBJ1-1	CSARDSTEAFF	TGCAGTGCTAGAGATTCCACTGAAGCTTTCTTT
-	TRBV28	-	TRBJ1-4	CASSLGSSEKLFF	TGTGCCAGCAGTTTGGGGTCGAGTGAAAAACTGTTTTTT
few	TRBV15	-	TRBJ1-6	CATQQSGAYNSPLHF	TGTGCCACCCAGCAATCCGGGGCTTATAATTCACCCCTCCACTTT
few	TRBV20-1	-	TRBJ2-7	CSASSPRESYEQYF	TGCAGTGCTAGCTCCCCCCGGGAATCCTACGAGCAGTACTTC
few	TRBV10-1	-	TRBJ1-3	CASSANLRPGNTIYF	TGCGCCAGCAGCGCAAACTTGAGGCCGGGAAACACCATATATTTT
many	TRBV7-2	-	TRBJ2-1	CASSLVGGDLYNEQFF	TGTGCCAGCAGCTTAGTAGGGGGAGACCTCTACAATGAGCAGTTCTTC
few	TRBV19	-	TRBJ1-2	CASAGIGAVGYGYTF	TGTGCCAGCGCGGGAATTGGAGCGGTTGGCTATGGCTACACCTTC
-	TRBV13	-	TRBJ1-2	CASSSPGGYSF	TGTGCCAGCAGCTCCCCGGGTGGCTACTCCTTC
many	TRBV27	-	TRBJ2-1	CASSRPPDEQFF	TGTGCCAGCAGTAGACCGCCGGACGAGCAGTTCTTC
-	TRBV7-3	-	TRBJ2-4	CASSRTRTDIQYF	TGTGCCAGCAGCCGAACACGTACAGACATTCAGTACTTC
many	TRBV12-3/TRBV12-4	TRBD2	TRBJ2-5	CASSFLSGGRQETQYF	TGTGCCAGCAGTTTTTTGAGCGGGGGGAGACAAGAGACCCAGTACTTC
many	TRBV7-2	-	TRBJ2-7	CASSSIEALNMGGFYEQYF	TGTGCCAGCAGCTCGATCGAAGCCCTAAACATGGGGGGTTTCTACGAGCAGTACTTC
-	TRBV2	-	TRBJ1-2	CASSEESGGGYTF	TGTGCCAGCAGTGAAGAGTCGGGAGGCGGCTACACCTTC
-	TRBV7-9	-	TRBJ1-4	CASSLNVGGNEKLFF	TGTGCCAGCAGCTTAAACGTAGGCGGCAATGAAAAACTGTTTTTT
many	TRBV24-1	-	TRBJ1-1	CATPALRADSEAFF	TGTGCCACTCCGGCGTTGAGGGCAGACTCTGAAGCTTTCTTT
many	TRBV6-1	-	TRBJ1-6	CASSENRLDNSPLHF	TGTGCCAGCAGTGAGAACCGGCTAGATAATTCACCCCTCCACTTT
-	TRBV6-1	-	TRBJ1-1	CASSATGTFEAFF	TGTGCCAGCAGTGCTACAGGGACATTTGAAGCTTTCTTT
many	TRBV2	-	TRBJ2-3	CASSEIGSDTQYF	TGTGCCAGCAGTGAGATTGGCTCCGATACGCAGTATTTT
many	TRBV7-9	TRBD1	TRBJ2-2	CASSSGQAEAGELFF	TGTGCCAGCAGCTCTGGACAGGCGGAGGCCGGGGAGCTGTTTTTT
many	TRBV28	TRBD1	TRBJ2-1	CASSLSMRGEPGQAYNEQFF	TGTGCCAGCAGTTTATCCATGAGAGGGGAACCGGGACAGGCATACAATGAGCAGTTCTTC
few	TRBV28	-	TRBJ2-5	CASSSYRVSQETQYF	TGTGCCAGCAGTTCGTACAGGGTGTCACAAGAGACCCAGTACTTC
few	TRBV7-9	-	TRBJ2-1	CASTRWVGLTLSEQFF	TGTGCCAGCACCCGGTGGGTGGGACTTACCTTAAGTGAGCAGTTCTTC
-	TRBV11-2	TRBD2	TRBJ2-5	CASSLEASGSVTQYF	TGTGCCAGCAGCTTAGAGGCTAGCGGGAGTGTGACCCAGTACTTC
-	TRBV7-9	TRBD1	TRBJ1-2	CASSFNVETGDHGYTF	TGTGCCAGCAGCTTTAACGTAGAGACAGGGGACCATGGCTACACCTTC
-	TRBV30	TRBD2	TRBJ2-1	CAWSVVRTSGTHNNEQFF	TGTGCCTGGAGTGTAGTCCGGACTAGCGGGACCCATAACAATGAGCAGTTCTTC
many	TRBV18	-	TRBJ2-2	CASSPPLGGTGELFF	TGTGCCAGCTCACCTCCGCTAGGGGGCACCGGGGAGCTGTTTTTT
few	TRBV4-1	TRBD1	TRBJ2-4	CASSLFDRGKNIQYF	TGCGCCAGCAGCCTTTTTGACAGGGGAAAAAACATTCAGTACTTC
few	TRBV27	TRBD1	TRBJ1-6	CASSSDRGRDSPLHF	TGTGCCAGCAGTTCGGACAGGGGGCGCGATTCACCCCTCCACTTT
-	TRBV7-9	TRBD1	TRBJ1-2	CASSLAGRTGGDVYGYTF	TGTGCCAGCAGCTTAGCGGGGAGGACAGGGGGCGATGTCTATGGCTACACCTTC